Listed here is a single T cell receptor (beta chain). Its antigen is as yet unknown. Before sequencing, viral peptide pools were used by the ViraFEST assay to expand antigen-specific CD4+ T cells. Isolation of CD4+ T cells took place after more than 9 days of culture. Repertoires were generated with immunoSEQ multiplex PCR, while TCRdb's copy carries only in-frame clones and drops some. The sample includes approximately 30,000 clones, roughly two thirds of them seen just once. These data belong to a study of vaccination effects on CD4 cells after COVID-19. Germline V gene lookup returns CDR1 MDHEN and CDR2 SYDVKM. The CDR3 is 14 residues long. Trimming left V 6 bases short and J 4 bases short, with 14 bases between.

V and J are TRBV28 and TRBJ2-3; D possibly corresponds to TRBD2 (7 bases). This material consisted of CD4+ T cells from PBMCs cultured with HCoV-229E spike peptides, taken before COVID-19 vaccination. The origin of this receptor is a human donor who received a COVID-19 vaccine. The CDR3 DNA reads TGTGCCAGCAGGCAACCGGGGGGCGCAGATACGCAGTATTTT. It specifies CASRQPGGADTQYF. The full variable domain, in which reference TRBV28 and TRBJ2-3 provide the parts outside the CDR3, is DVKVTQSSRYLVKRTGEKVFLECVQDMDHENMFWYRQDPGLGLRLIYFSYDVKMKEKGDIPEGYSVSREKKERFSLILESASTNQTSMYLCASRQPGGADTQYFGPGTRLTVL.